What follows is one TCR beta chain and its context. Its antigen is unknown. The CDR3 totals 17 residues. Trimming removed 4 bases from V and 5 bases from J; junction bases left unmatched: 9. Germline V gene lookup returns CDR1 WNHNN and CDR2 SYGVQD (reference sequence). Generated by immunoSEQ multiplex PCR, the TCRdb table keeps only in-frame clones and is missing some. The sample lists roughly 700,000 clones; less than 95% were seen once. The data stem from a study of shared clonotypes between healthy human individuals. Regarding the study as a whole: Larger richness was generally estimated for naive than memory subsets.

The sample consisted of memory CD8+ T cells from PBMCs. Subset here: CD45RO+ cells pooled with CCR7-negative TemRA cells. The chain employs TRBV10-1 and TRBJ2-2; 11 bases are a match to TRBD2. This receptor was identified in a man between 18 and 29 years old in good health. Some clones in this sample may be carry-over from other donors' samples. CDR3 region: CASSGRTSGSRTGELFF. As DNA, the CDR3 is TGCGCCAGCAGTGGTCGGACTAGCGGGTCCAGGACCGGGGAGCTGTTTTTT.